The 17 T cell receptor beta chains in this list originate from one sample, sequenced in a study of regulatory T cells in long-lasting Graves disease. CDR3-region Arm-PCR and iRepertoire HTBI primers produced the TCR beta libraries. TCRdb passed the multiplex PCR reads through MiXCR, listing each CDR3 protein once. The profile shows hundreds of thousands of distinct CDR3 sequences, roughly 16% of them singletons. Time point given: newly diagnosed GD, antithyroid drugs for less than 3 months. Extracted RNA from PBMCs served as the source of the TCR library. These data were also filed under a second study, of T cells in Graves' hyperthyroidism and ophthalmopathy.

Material: peripheral blood mononuclear cells (PBMCs), obtained at new diagnosis, from a patient treated with antithyroid drugs. The source is a woman aged 35 to 59 with Graves disease.

J is TRBJ2-1 and V is TRBV7-3, with 9 bases that match TRBD1. This CDR3 region has 17 residues. Germline V gene sequence: CDR1 SGHTA, CDR2 FQGTGA. The ends lost 4 bases at V and 4 bases at J; junction bases unmatched: 11. CDR3: CASSSMGTGIRYNEQFF. The CDR3 DNA reads TGTGCCAGCAGCTCAATGGGGACAGGGATAAGGTACAATGAGCAGTTCTTC.

The chain uses TRBV30 and TRBJ1-1, with D unresolved. The V and J ends lost 2 bases and 4 bases respectively, with 17 bases between them. CDR1 GTSNPN and CDR2 SVGIG come from the germline V gene (reference sequence). This CDR3 is 15 amino acids long. The chain's CDR3 is CAWSRDAGAGTEAFF. The CDR3 DNA follows: TGTGCCTGGAGTCGCGATGCGGGCGCGGGCACTGAAGCTTTCTTT.

At least ten counts were recorded for this clonotype. V gene TRBV7-8 combines with J gene TRBJ1-1, with a weak D call TRBD1 (5 bases). This CDR3 is built from 15 residues. V was shortened by 1 base and J by 4 bases, with 13 bases between the two germline ends. Germline V gene sequence: CDR1 SGHVS, CDR2 FQNEAQ. The CDR3 spells CASSLGLGGTTEAFF. CDR3 DNA: TGTGCCAGCAGCTTAGGGCTGGGGGGGACCACTGAAGCTTTCTTT.

This clonotype has at least ten counts. The chain has TRBV12-3 or TRBV12-4 and TRBJ2-3, with a weak D call TRBD2 (6 bases). V was trimmed by 10 bases and J by 2 bases, leaving 10 bases between them. The CDR3 extends over 12 amino acids. For the CDR3, the DNA is TGTGCCATCGGAGGGACCACAGATACGCAGTATTTT. Its protein product is CAIGGTTDTQYF.

This clonotype was observed many times. The CDR3 region is CASRRTDEKLFF. CDR3 sequence (DNA): TGTGCCAGCAGAAGGACGGATGAAAAACTGTTTTTT. This chain connects TRBV6-1 to TRBJ1-4; D is unresolved. Germline V gene sequence: CDR1 MNHNS, CDR2 SASEGT. Trimming took 6 bases from V and 6 from J, leaving 8 bases between them. The CDR3 is made up of 12 amino acids.

This clonotype was seen many times. CDR3 region: CASSLYQGGEQYF. The CDR3 DNA follows: TGTGCCAGCAGCTTATACCAGGGAGGCGAGCAGTACTTC. The V call is TRBV11-2, the J call TRBJ2-7; TRBD2 is a possible D gene (6 bases). With 2 bases removed from V and 6 bases from J, the gap between germline ends came to 11 bases. Per the germline V gene, CDR1 is SGHAT and CDR2 is FQNNGV. The CDR3 contains 13 residues.

The table lists this clonotype with many counts. This rearrangement joins TRBV20-1 to TRBJ2-7; possibly TRBD1 or TRBD2 for D (6 bases each). Trimming took 1 base from V and 5 from J, leaving 15 bases between them. The germline V gene has CDR1 DFQATT and CDR2 SNEGSKA (reference sequence). The CDR3 is 14 amino acids. Written as DNA, the CDR3 is TGCAGTGCTAGAGGGGGGGCAAACTTCGACGAGCAGTACTTC. Protein: CSARGGANFDEQYF.

This chain uses TRBV6-1 with TRBJ1-4; 7 nucleotides match TRBD1. Germline CDR1 and CDR2: MNHNS and SASEGT. The J segment lost 8 bases and the V segment lost 5 bases, leaving 8 bases of the junction unmatched. This CDR3 has 14 amino acids. The CDR3 reads CASSITGAGEKLFF. CDR3 nucleotide sequence: TGTGCCAGCAGTATAACAGGGGCGGGGGAAAAACTGTTTTTT.

This clonotype was counted a few times. V gene TRBV12-3 or TRBV12-4 combines with J gene TRBJ2-3; 10 nucleotides align to TRBD1. This CDR3 is built from 15 residues. The V gene end was trimmed by 6 bases and the J gene end by 3 bases; junction bases not matched to a gene: 6. CDR3 sequence reads: CASSRGQGYTDTQYF. The CDR3 DNA reads as TGTGCCAGCAGCCGGGGACAGGGGTATACAGATACGCAGTATTTT.

The sample holds many counts of this clonotype. A junction end diverges from the germline sequence, so it may reflect a read error. The chain has TRBV5-1 and TRBJ1-1; weak D call: TRBD1 (5 bases). CDR1 is SGHRS and CDR2 is YFSETQ in the germline V gene. This CDR3 comprises 14 residues. The CDR3 reads CASSPGTGNTEAFF. The CDR3, as DNA: TGTGCCAGCAGTCCAGGTACAGGGAACACTGAAGCTTTCTTT. Variable domain in full (rest from reference TRBV5-1 and TRBJ1-1): KAGVTQTPRYLIKTRGQQVTLSCSPISGHRSVSWYQQTPGQGLQFLFEYFSETQRNKGNFPGRFSGRQFSNSRSEMNVSTLELGDSALYLCASSPGTGNTEAFFGQGTRLTVV.

This clonotype was counted ten times or more. This rearrangement joins TRBV5-1 to TRBJ1-2, with D tentatively TRBD1 (5 bases). V lost 0 bases, J lost 4 bases, and 10 bases lay in between. Germline-derived CDR1 and CDR2 are SGHRS and YFSETQ. This CDR3 comprises 14 residues. The CDR3, as DNA: TGCGCCAGCAGCTTGGTCCAGGGTGGCTATGGCTACACCTTC. This gives the protein CASSLVQGGYGYTF.

Many counts were recorded for this clonotype. The rearrangement links TRBV20-1 to TRBJ2-3; D not resolved. Germline V gene sequence: CDR1 DFQATT, CDR2 SNEGSKA (reference sequence). The V end lost 0 bases, the J end lost 4 bases, and 8 bases lay between the germline ends. The CDR3 has 13 residues. The CDR3 sequence is CSARDPWADTQYF. CDR3 nucleotides: TGCAGTGCTAGAGACCCCTGGGCAGATACGCAGTATTTT.

The V and J genes are TRBV13 and TRBJ1-1, with D uncertain. The V end lost 1 base, the J end lost 1 base, and 16 bases lay between the germline ends. This CDR3 region has 17 residues. Germline values: CDR1 PRHDT, CDR2 FYEKMQ (reference sequence). CDR3 DNA: TGTGCCAGCAGCTTAGAGGGAAGGTTAAGGAAGAACACTGAAGCTTTCTTT. It translates to CASSLEGRLRKNTEAFF.

In its sample, this clonotype was seen many times. The chain joins TRBV5-6 to TRBJ1-5; D call uncertain. Trimming stripped 0 bases from V and 8 bases from J, with 15 bases between. CDR1 is SGHDT and CDR2 is YYEEEE in the germline V gene. The CDR3 extends over 15 amino acids. The CDR3 DNA reads TGTGCCAGCAGCTTGGTAGGTGACGGCCGGGAGCCCCAGCATTTT. It specifies CASSLVGDGREPQHF.

The chain employs TRBV6-2 or TRBV6-3 and TRBJ2-5, with D perhaps TRBD1 (6 bases). Germline values: CDR1 MNHEY, CDR2 SVGEGT. The CDR3 is made up of 14 amino acids. V was pared by 7 bases and J by 9 bases, with 21 bases between. The CDR3, as DNA: TGTGCCAGCAAAGTAATGACAGGCACCTTCGCCCAGTACTTC. Its translation: CASKVMTGTFAQYF.

There are many counts of this clonotype. The chain links TRBV6-1 to TRBJ1-6, with D possibly being TRBD1 (5 bases). V lost 3 bases, J lost 7 bases, and 10 bases lay in between. The V gene's germline CDR1 is MNHNS and CDR2 SASEGT. This CDR3 comprises 14 residues. The CDR3 sequence is CASSEGLENSPLHF. The CDR3 bases are TGTGCCAGCAGTGAGGGGCTCGAGAATTCACCCCTCCACTTT.

This clonotype has just a few counts. The gene calls are TRBV29-1 and TRBJ2-1, with TRBD1 as a possible D gene (6 bases). Germline values: CDR1 SQVTM, CDR2 ANQGSEA. This CDR3 contains 13 residues. The germline V and J ends were trimmed by 3 bases and 1 base, with 7 bases remaining between them. The CDR3, as DNA: TGCAGCGTTGAGGGGGCTTCCTACAATGAGCAGTTCTTC. The encoded protein is CSVEGASYNEQFF.